A single sample is the source of the 21 T cell receptor beta chains below, sequenced in a study of T-cell reconstitution after alpha-beta-depleted transplantation in children. For TCRbeta, the library was prepared with unique molecular identifiers. Via MiXCR, TCRdb re-called the PCR reads, giving one row per CDR3 protein. The data contain some 460,000 distinct CDR3 sequences, roughly 17% of them singletons. The sequenced sample was PBMCs, mostly from graft donor cells, obtained 360 days after TCRalphabeta/CD19-depleted stem cell transplant. These receptors were taken from a boy under three years old who had a stem cell transplant for Wiskott-Aldrich syndrome, so the T cells may come from the graft donor.

As concerns this clonotype: A read error may account for a junction end that differs from germline. The chain uses TRBV5-1 and TRBJ2-3; 11 bases fit TRBD1. Germline CDR1 SGHRS, CDR2 YFSETQ. The CDR3 covers 15 residues. The CDR3 bases are TGCGCCGGCAGCACCCGGGACAGGGGGAAGGATACGCAGTATTTT. It is translated as CAGSTRDRGKDTQYF.

This clonotype was detected a few times. The V and J genes are TRBV4-3 and TRBJ2-7; 9 bases agree with TRBD2. Trimming took 1 base from V and 3 from J; bases not matched to a gene: 4. The V gene's germline CDR1 is LGHNA and CDR2 YSLEER. The CDR3 covers 15 residues. Here the CDR3 reads CASSQGLAGSYEQYF. CDR3 bases: TGCGCCAGCAGCCAAGGGCTAGCGGGGAGCTACGAGCAGTACTTC.

This clonotype was counted only a few times. J is TRBJ2-5 and V is TRBV7-6; D is perhaps TRBD1 or TRBD2 (6 bases each). The germline V gene encodes CDR1 SGHVS and CDR2 FNYEAQ. With 1 base removed from V and 1 base from J, the gap between germline ends came to 13 bases. The CDR3 runs to 16 residues. The DNA of the CDR3 is TGTGCCAGCAGCTTAGTTGGGGGGCTTATCCAAGAGACCCAGTACTTC. This encodes CASSLVGGLIQETQYF. The complete variable domain, with remaining parts taken from reference TRBV7-6 and TRBJ2-5, reads GAGVSQSPRYKVTKRGQDVALRCDPISGHVSLYWYRQALGQGPEFLTYFNYEAQQDKSGLPNDRFSAERPEGSISTLTIQRTEQRDSAMYRCASSLVGGLIQETQYFGPGTRLLVL.

This sequence joins TRBV30 and TRBJ2-5; TRBD2 is a possible D gene (5 bases). The length of the CDR3 is 15 residues. V gave up 3 bases and J gave up 5 bases, with 19 bases separating them. CDR1 and CDR2 (germline): GTSNPN, SVGIG (reference sequence). The CDR3: CAWSAPADSWETQYF. The CDR3 DNA is TGTGCCTGGAGCGCCCCCGCGGACTCATGGGAGACCCAGTACTTC. The variable domain in full, completed from reference TRBV30 and TRBJ2-5, reads SQTIHQWPATLVQPVGSPLSLECTVEGTSNPNLYWYRQAAGRGLQLLFYSVGIGQISSEVPQNLSASRPQDRQFILSSKKLLLSDSGFYLCAWSAPADSWETQYFGPGTRLLVL.

The chain couples TRBV20-1 to TRBJ2-3; 8 bases align to TRBD2. Trimming took 3 bases from V and 2 from J; bases not matched to a gene: 13. The CDR3 length is 17 residues. From germline, CDR1 is DFQATT and CDR2 SNEGSKA (reference sequence). CDR3 sequence: CSASRVRRTSLTDTQYF. CDR3 bases: TGCAGTGCTAGTCGGGTGAGACGGACTAGCCTCACAGATACGCAGTATTTT.

This clonotype was seen a few times. The chain has TRBV19 and TRBJ1-2; D uncertain. V was clipped by 4 bases and J by 6 bases, with 18 bases between them. The CDR3 consists of 15 residues. Germline CDR1 reads LNHDA; CDR2 reads SQIVND (reference sequence). In DNA, the CDR3 is TGTGCCAGTAGTACTCCAATGGGATATGAGGATGGCTACACCTTC. Protein: CASSTPMGYEDGYTF.

The chain is built from TRBV7-6 and TRBJ2-1, with D possibly matching TRBD2 (5 bases). CDR1 is SGHVS and CDR2 is FNYEAQ in the germline V gene. Trimming pared 6 bases from V and 2 bases from J, leaving 14 bases between. CDR3 length: 15 residues. Written as DNA, the CDR3 is TGTGCCAGCAGTAGGACTTCTTCAACCTACAATGAGCAGTTCTTC. This sequence encodes CASSRTSSTYNEQFF.

Notes on this clonotype: A read error may produce the germline difference seen at one junction end. The chain joins TRBV4-1 to TRBJ1-4, with D unresolved. The CDR3 extends over 13 amino acids. The V gene's germline CDR1 is MGHRA and CDR2 YSYEKL. The CDR3 protein is CASSQVGGGPDYF. Here the CDR3 DNA reads TGCGCCAGCAGCCAAGTAGGAGGAGGGCCGGACTATTTT.

The chain joins TRBV5-1 to TRBJ2-2; D is perhaps TRBD1 (6 bases). The CDR3 consists of 13 residues. Germline V gene sequence: CDR1 SGHRS, CDR2 YFSETQ. V lost 6 bases and J lost 1, with 7 bases in between. The CDR3 loop reads CASTGQNTGELFF. The CDR3 region has the DNA TGCGCCAGCACGGGACAGAACACCGGGGAGCTGTTTTTT.

The chain carries TRBV7-9 and TRBJ2-7, with a weak D call TRBD2 (6 bases). The CDR3 runs 13 residues. Germline-derived CDR1 and CDR2 are SEHNR and FQNEAQ (reference sequence). V lost 5 bases to trimming and J lost 6 bases, with 14 bases between them. Here the CDR3 reads CASSLLTAGEQYF. For the CDR3, the DNA is TGTGCCAGCAGCCTCCTGACAGCGGGCGAGCAGTACTTC.

This clonotype was counted between two and nine times. J is TRBJ2-7 and V is TRBV20-1; TRBD1 might be the D (5 bases). CDR1 and CDR2 (germline): DFQATT, SNEGSKA (reference sequence). Trimming took off 4 bases at V and 2 bases at J, with 15 bases between the two ends. The CDR3 sequence is 14 residues long. Here the CDR3 DNA reads TGCAGTGCTATTCTACGGACACTCACCTACGAGCAGTACTTC. This encodes CSAILRTLTYEQYF.

The chain carries TRBV6-1 and TRBJ2-7; 8 nucleotides align to TRBD2. J was trimmed by 6 bases and V by 6 bases; bases with no gene match: 13. Germline-derived CDR1 and CDR2 are MNHNS and SASEGT. This CDR3 has 15 amino acids. CDR3 in DNA: TGTGCCAGCAGCCGCCAACAAGCGGGAGCGCTCGAGCAGTACTTC. This translates into CASSRQQAGALEQYF.

The chain combines TRBV29-1 with TRBJ2-1; 8 bases are shared with TRBD2. The germline CDR1 and CDR2 sequences are SQVTM and ANQGSEA. The CDR3 sequence is 15 residues long. After removal of 2 bases from V and 6 bases from J, the junction contained 9 bases not matched to a gene. CDR3 in DNA: TGCAGCGTTGAAATAGGACTAGCCCTATTCAATGAGCAGTTCTTC. Translated: CSVEIGLALFNEQFF.

This clonotype was detected a few times. The chain carries TRBV18 and TRBJ2-3; maybe TRBD1 (6 bases). Looked up from germline, CDR1 is KGHSH and CDR2 is LQKENI. V shed 3 bases and J shed 2 bases, with 12 bases lying between them. The CDR3 contains 15 residues. CDR3 in amino acids: CASSPSGTNTDTQYF. The CDR3, as DNA: TGTGCCAGCTCACCTTCCGGGACAAACACAGATACGCAGTATTTT.

This clonotype was counted only a few times. This chain joins TRBV6-1 and TRBJ1-2; tentatively, D is TRBD1 (5 bases). The CDR3 is 13 amino acids. Deletions cut 7 bases from V and 4 bases from J, with 13 bases between. CDR1 is MNHNS and CDR2 is SASEGT in the germline V gene. The CDR3 region is CASTKGTSYGYTF. The CDR3 coding sequence is TGTGCCAGCACCAAGGGGACGAGCTATGGCTACACCTTC.

This clonotype was found a few times. Here the CDR3 reads CASSQVNLLWYNEQFF. The CDR3 region has the DNA TGTGCCAGCAGCCAAGTGAATCTATTGTGGTACAATGAGCAGTTCTTC. V and J are TRBV14 and TRBJ2-1; D gene uncertain. Germline-derived CDR1 and CDR2 are SGHDN and FVKESK. V lost 1 base to trimming and J lost 4 bases, with 14 bases between them. The CDR3 totals 16 residues.

This clonotype has a handful of counts. The chain joins TRBV9 to TRBJ2-1; 9 bases fit TRBD2. After removal of 2 bases from V and 7 bases from J, the junction contained 16 bases not matched to a gene. The CDR3 sequence is 18 residues long. Germline assignment: CDR1 SGDLS and CDR2 YYNGEE. The CDR3 region has the DNA TGTGCCAGCAGCGTCGTTCCCCTGGGCGGGAGGGCCTTTAATGAGCAGTTCTTC. Amino acids: CASSVVPLGGRAFNEQFF. Complete variable domain (other parts from reference TRBV9 and TRBJ2-1): DSGVTQTPKHLITATGQRVTLRCSPRSGDLSVYWYQQSLDQGLQFLIQYYNGEERAKGNILERFSAQQFPDLHSELNLSSLELGDSALYFCASSVVPLGGRAFNEQFFGPGTRLTVL.

V and J are TRBV7-2 and TRBJ1-6, with D possibly being TRBD1 (5 bases). CDR3 size: 16 residues. Germline V lookup: CDR1 SGHTA, CDR2 FQGNSA. The germline V and J ends were trimmed by 5 bases and 6 bases, with 17 bases remaining between them. CDR3 residues: CASSPRAGPFNSPLHF. The CDR3 region has the DNA TGTGCCAGCAGCCCGAGGGCGGGGCCCTTTAATTCACCCCTCCACTTT. The whole variable domain, remainder taken from reference TRBV7-2 and TRBJ1-6, is GAGVSQSPSNKVTEKGKDVELRCDPISGHTALYWYRQSLGQGLEFLIYFQGNSAPDKSGLPSDRFSAERTGGSVSTLTIQRTQQEDSAVYLCASSPRAGPFNSPLHFGNGTRLTVT.

The chain joins TRBV2 to TRBJ2-7; D is tentatively TRBD1 or TRBD2 (6 bases each). V lost 10 bases, J lost 0 bases, and 16 bases lay in between. Germline-derived CDR1 and CDR2 are SNHLY and FYNNEI. The CDR3 totals 14 residues. In DNA form, the CDR3 reads TGTGCCACCTTGGGGGGACAAATCTCCTACGAGCAGTACTTC. It specifies CATLGGQISYEQYF.

The sample holds a few counts of this clonotype. V gene TRBV28 combines with J gene TRBJ2-3; 11 bases agree with TRBD1. Trimming cost V 3 bases and J 4 bases; bases outside gene matches: 3. CDR3 length: 15 amino acids. Germline assignment: CDR1 MDHEN and CDR2 SYDVKM. CDR3 sequence reads: CASSLDRGLADTQYF. CDR3 nucleotide sequence: TGTGCCAGCAGTTTGGACAGGGGGCTGGCAGATACGCAGTATTTT.

In this sample, this clonotype turned up a few times. This chain connects TRBV7-9 to TRBJ2-3; 8 bases are shared with TRBD1. Germline V gives CDR1 SEHNR, CDR2 FQNEAQ (reference sequence). J lost 1 base, V lost 10 bases, and 4 bases had no gene match. The CDR3 has 13 residues. The CDR3 sequence: CATPGQGTDTQYF. CDR3 bases: TGTGCCACCCCGGGACAGGGCACAGATACGCAGTATTTT. Complete variable domain (other parts from reference TRBV7-9 and TRBJ2-3): DTGVSQNPRHKITKRGQNVTFRCDPISEHNRLYWYRQTLGQGPEFLTYFQNEAQLEKSRLLSDRFSAERPKGSFSTLEIQRTEQGDSAMYLCATPGQGTDTQYFGPGTRLTVL.